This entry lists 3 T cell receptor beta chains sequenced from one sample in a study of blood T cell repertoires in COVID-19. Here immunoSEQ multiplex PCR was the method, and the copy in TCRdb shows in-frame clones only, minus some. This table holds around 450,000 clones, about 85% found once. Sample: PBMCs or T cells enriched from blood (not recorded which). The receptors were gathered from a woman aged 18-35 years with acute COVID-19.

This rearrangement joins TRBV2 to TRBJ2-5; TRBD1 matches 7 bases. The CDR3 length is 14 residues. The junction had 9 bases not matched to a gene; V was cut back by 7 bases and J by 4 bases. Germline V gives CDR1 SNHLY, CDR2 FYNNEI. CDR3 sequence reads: CASIKDRDGETQYF. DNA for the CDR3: TGTGCCAGCATAAAAGACAGGGATGGAGAGACCCAGTACTTC.

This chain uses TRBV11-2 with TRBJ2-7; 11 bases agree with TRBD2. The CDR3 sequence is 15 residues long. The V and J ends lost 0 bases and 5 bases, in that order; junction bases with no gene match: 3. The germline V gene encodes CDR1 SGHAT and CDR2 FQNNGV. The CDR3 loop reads CASSLELAGDHEQYF. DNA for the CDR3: TGTGCCAGCAGCTTAGAACTAGCGGGAGACCACGAGCAGTACTTC.

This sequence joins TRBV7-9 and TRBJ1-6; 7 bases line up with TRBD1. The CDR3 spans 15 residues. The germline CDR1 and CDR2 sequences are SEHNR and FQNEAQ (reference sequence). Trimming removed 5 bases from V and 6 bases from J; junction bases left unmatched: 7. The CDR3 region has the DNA TGTGCCAGCAGCACGCCGGGACAGCTTAATTCACCCCTCCACTTT. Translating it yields CASSTPGQLNSPLHF.